Below are 15 T cell receptor beta chains sequenced from a single sample in a study of blood T cell repertoires in COVID-19. Sequencing used immunoSEQ multiplex PCR; TCRdb keeps in-frame clones, though not all of them. Among about 73,000 clones, around 80% were seen once, and the ten largest hold roughly 2.5%. The sample taken for sequencing was peripheral blood. The receptors derive from a man older than 75 with active or convalescent COVID-19.

The chain joins TRBV6-1 to TRBJ1-2; D perhaps matches TRBD1 (6 bases). CDR1 is MNHNS, CDR2 SASEGT, per germline. The V and J ends lost 0 bases and 5 bases respectively, with 13 bases between them. The CDR3 loop spans 15 amino acids. CDR3 sequence reads: CASSEAGGARYGYTF. Here the CDR3 DNA reads TGTGCCAGCAGTGAAGCGGGGGGGGCGAGGTATGGCTACACCTTC.

This chain connects TRBV18 to TRBJ2-2, with TRBD2 as a possible D gene (5 bases). From germline, CDR1 is KGHSH and CDR2 LQKENI. The ends were cut back, 2 bases at V and 4 bases at J, with 5 bases in the middle. This CDR3 is built from 13 residues. The CDR3 DNA is TGTGCCAGCTCACCAGGAGGCACCGGGGAGCTGTTTTTT. Protein sequence: CASSPGGTGELFF.

V and J are TRBV3-1 (or the pseudogene TRBV3-2) and TRBJ2-2, with D perhaps matching TRBD1 (6 bases). The CDR3 sequence is 15 residues long. The germline V gene has CDR1 LGHDT and CDR2 YNNKEL (reference sequence). V was trimmed by 1 base and J by 4 bases, leaving 10 bases between them. The chain's CDR3 is CASSQGGLPTGELFF. CDR3 coding DNA: TGTGCCAGCAGCCAAGGGGGGCTTCCCACCGGGGAGCTGTTTTTT.

The gene calls are TRBV5-1 and TRBJ2-3, with D possibly being TRBD1 (5 bases). V was shortened by 4 bases and J by 7 bases, with 13 bases between the two germline ends. This CDR3 spans 13 amino acids. The germline gives CDR1 SGHRS, CDR2 YFSETQ. The CDR3 nucleotides are TGCGCCAGCAGCCAGAGGACACCGCATACGCAGTATTTT. Its protein product is CASSQRTPHTQYF.

The chain combines TRBV5-4 with TRBJ2-3; 14 nucleotides line up with TRBD2. CDR1 and CDR2 from the germline V gene are SGHNT and YYREEE (reference sequence). The CDR3 loop spans 18 amino acids. V was clipped by 4 bases and J by 4 bases; unmatched bases: 11. In DNA form, the CDR3 reads TGTGCCAGCAGCCCTCAGACTAGCGGGGGGGCCCGATCAGATACGCAGTATTTT. It specifies CASSPQTSGGARSDTQYF.

The rearrangement uses TRBV11-2 and TRBJ1-5; D might be TRBD1 (6 bases). Trimming stripped 1 base from V and 4 bases from J, with 11 bases between. Germline loops: CDR1 SGHAT, CDR2 FQNNGV. The CDR3 sequence is 15 residues long. The CDR3 protein is CASSLGVGGNQPQHF. The CDR3 DNA sequence: TGTGCCAGCAGCTTAGGCGTAGGGGGTAATCAGCCCCAGCATTTT.

The chain carries TRBV3-1 (or the pseudogene TRBV3-2) and TRBJ2-7; possibly TRBD2 for D (5 bases). This CDR3 has 16 residues. The V gene lost 3 bases and the J gene lost 0 bases, with 15 bases spanning the gap. Germline V gene lookup returns CDR1 LGHDT and CDR2 YNNKEL (reference sequence). CDR3 nucleotide sequence: TGTGCCAGCAGCCATGATCCCCAGCGGAACTCCTACGAGCAGTACTTC. Protein: CASSHDPQRNSYEQYF.

This rearrangement joins TRBV6-2 or TRBV6-3 to TRBJ1-2; D may be TRBD1 (5 bases). The ends were cut back, 2 bases at V and 6 bases at J, with 19 bases in the middle. CDR1 is MNHEY, CDR2 SVGEGT, per germline. This CDR3 has 16 residues. The CDR3 protein is CASSYVRGAGRDGYTF. In DNA form, the CDR3 reads TGTGCCAGCAGTTACGTTCGCGGGGCAGGGAGAGATGGCTACACCTTC.

The V call is TRBV27, the J call TRBJ2-7; 15 bases line up with TRBD2. Germline V lookup: CDR1 MNHEY, CDR2 SMNVEV (reference sequence). V shed 5 bases, J shed 4 bases, and the junction held 6 bases outside the gene matches. The CDR3 loop spans 16 amino acids. This chain's CDR3 is CASSRTSGRAVYEQYF. CDR3 coding DNA: TGTGCCAGCAGTCGGACTAGCGGGAGGGCCGTTTACGAGCAGTACTTC.

This chain joins TRBV6-2 or TRBV6-3 and TRBJ2-7, with TRBD2 identical over 9 bases. J gave up 3 bases and V 0 bases, and 6 bases lay outside the gene matches. Germline V lookup: CDR1 MNHEY, CDR2 SVGEGT. This CDR3 is 16 amino acids long. CDR3 protein: CASSYSMVAGDYEQYF. The CDR3, as DNA: TGTGCCAGCAGTTACTCGATGGTAGCGGGAGACTACGAGCAGTACTTC.

The chain links TRBV25-1 to TRBJ1-1, with 9 bases aligning to TRBD1. Per germline, CDR1 MGHDK and CDR2 SYGVNS. The ends lost 4 bases at V and 10 bases at J; junction bases unmatched: 10. The CDR3 runs to 14 residues. The CDR3 nucleotides read TGTGCCAGCAGTGTCTTAACAGGGGGCTCCGGAGCTTTCTTT. Residues: CASSVLTGGSGAFF. The full variable domain, completed using reference TRBV25-1 and TRBJ1-1, is EADIYQTPRYLVIGTGKKITLECSQTMGHDKMYWYQQDPGMELHLIHYSYGVNSTEKGDLSSESTVSRIRTEHFPLTLESARPSHTSQYLCASSVLTGGSGAFFGQGTRLTVV.

The chain combines TRBV7-8 with TRBJ1-1; possible D gene TRBD1, 5 bases. Germline-derived CDR1 and CDR2 are SGHVS and FQNEAQ. Between the trimmed V and J ends, which lost 3 bases and 1 base, there was a span of 9 bases. The CDR3 runs 14 residues. The CDR3 loop reads CASSFSGGNTEAFF. The CDR3 nucleotides read TGTGCCAGCAGCTTTTCCGGGGGGAACACTGAAGCTTTCTTT.

The chain joins TRBV5-1 to TRBJ1-1, with D perhaps matching TRBD1 (5 bases). CDR1 and CDR2 from the germline V gene are SGHRS and YFSETQ. The V end lost 2 bases, the J end lost 0 bases, and 8 bases lay between the germline ends. The CDR3 runs 14 residues. The CDR3 DNA follows: TGCGCCAGCAGCTTCGGGGGTCTGAACACTGAAGCTTTCTTT. Its protein product is CASSFGGLNTEAFF.

The chain couples TRBV10-2 to TRBJ1-2, with TRBD1 matching 9 bases. Germline V gene lookup returns CDR1 WSHSY and CDR2 SAAADI. Trimming removed 6 bases from V and 5 bases from J; junction bases left unmatched: 4. CDR3 length: 13 residues. The DNA of the CDR3 is TGCGCCAGCAGGACCGGGACAGGGTATGGCTACACCTTC. Residues: CASRTGTGYGYTF.

This chain joins TRBV6-4 and TRBJ2-2, with D possibly being TRBD1 (8 bases). Trimming stripped 5 bases from V and 4 bases from J, with 17 bases between. Germline V lookup: CDR1 MRHNA, CDR2 SNTAGT. This CDR3 is built from 16 residues. CDR3 bases: TGTGCCAGCAGTCCCACAGGGGGGGGTCGCACCGGGGAGCTGTTTTTT. The encoded protein is CASSPTGGGRTGELFF.